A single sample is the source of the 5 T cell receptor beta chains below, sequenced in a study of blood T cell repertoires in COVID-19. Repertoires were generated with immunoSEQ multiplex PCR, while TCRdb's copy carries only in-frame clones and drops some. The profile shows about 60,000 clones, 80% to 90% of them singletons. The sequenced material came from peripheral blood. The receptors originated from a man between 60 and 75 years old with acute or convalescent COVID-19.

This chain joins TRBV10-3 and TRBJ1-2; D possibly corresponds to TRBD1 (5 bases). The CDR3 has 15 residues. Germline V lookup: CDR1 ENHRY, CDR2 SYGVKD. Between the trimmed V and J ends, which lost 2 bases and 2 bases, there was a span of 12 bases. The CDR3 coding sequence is TGTGCCATCAGTGAGATAGGAGGGACCAACTATGGCTACACCTTC. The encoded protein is CAISEIGGTNYGYTF.

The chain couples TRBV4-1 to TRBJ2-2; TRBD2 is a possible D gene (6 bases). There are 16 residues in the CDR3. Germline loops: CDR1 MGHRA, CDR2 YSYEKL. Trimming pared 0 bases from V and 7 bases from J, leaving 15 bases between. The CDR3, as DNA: TGCGCCAGCAGCCAAGAATGGAGGGAGCACTTCGGGGAGCTGTTTTTT. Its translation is CASSQEWREHFGELFF.

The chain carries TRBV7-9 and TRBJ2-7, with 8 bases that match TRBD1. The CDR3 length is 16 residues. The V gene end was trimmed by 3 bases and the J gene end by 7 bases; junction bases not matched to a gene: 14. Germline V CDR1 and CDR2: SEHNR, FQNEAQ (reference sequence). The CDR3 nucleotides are TGTGCCAGCAGCTTTCCCAAGGACAGGGTGGTGGGGGAGCAGTACTTC. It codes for CASSFPKDRVVGEQYF.

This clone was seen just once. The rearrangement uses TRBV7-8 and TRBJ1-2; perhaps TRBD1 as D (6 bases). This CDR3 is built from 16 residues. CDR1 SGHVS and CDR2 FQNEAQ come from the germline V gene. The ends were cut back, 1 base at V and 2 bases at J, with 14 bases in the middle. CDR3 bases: TGTGCCAGCAGCTTAGTTGCAGGGGAGTTCAACTATGGCTACACCTTC. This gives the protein CASSLVAGEFNYGYTF.

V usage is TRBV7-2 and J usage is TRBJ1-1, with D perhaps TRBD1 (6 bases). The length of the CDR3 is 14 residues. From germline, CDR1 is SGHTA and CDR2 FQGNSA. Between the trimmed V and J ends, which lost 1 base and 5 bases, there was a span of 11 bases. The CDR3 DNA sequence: TGTGCCAGCAGCTTAGTACCAGGGGAGACTGAAGCTTTCTTT. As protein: CASSLVPGETEAFF.